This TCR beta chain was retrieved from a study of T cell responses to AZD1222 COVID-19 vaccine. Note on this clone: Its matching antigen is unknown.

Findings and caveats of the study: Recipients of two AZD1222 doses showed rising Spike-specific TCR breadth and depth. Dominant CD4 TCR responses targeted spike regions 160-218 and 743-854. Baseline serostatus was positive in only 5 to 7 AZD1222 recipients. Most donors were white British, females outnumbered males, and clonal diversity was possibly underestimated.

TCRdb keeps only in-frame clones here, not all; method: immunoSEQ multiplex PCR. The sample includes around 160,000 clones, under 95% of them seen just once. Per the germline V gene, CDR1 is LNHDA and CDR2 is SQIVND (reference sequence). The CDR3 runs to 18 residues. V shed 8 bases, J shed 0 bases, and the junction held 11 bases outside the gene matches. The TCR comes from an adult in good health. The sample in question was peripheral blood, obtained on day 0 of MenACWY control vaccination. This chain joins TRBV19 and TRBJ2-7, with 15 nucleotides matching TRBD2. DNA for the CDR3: TGTGCCAGTCTGTGGACTAGCGGGGGGGCCAGGAGCTCCTACGAGCAGTACTTC. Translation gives CASLWTSGGARSSYEQYF.